The clone carrying this T cell receptor beta chain was detected only a few times. Antigen: not known. Clones were read by immunoSEQ multiplex PCR, and TCRdb kept only the in-frame ones, dropping some. The sample has approximately 78,000 clones; 80% to 90% are singletons. This sample stems from a study of graft-versus-host responses after intestinal transplantation. Study summary: Each patient got anti-thymocyte globulin induction, then tacrolimus and steroids for roughly 3 years.

Per germline, CDR1 LNHDA and CDR2 SQIVND (reference sequence). CDR3 size: 15 residues. V lost 3 bases to trimming and J lost 5 bases; unmatched junction nucleotides: 8. General study points: Some patients had graft-donor T cell macrochimerism, and their allografts showed high graft-versus-host to host-versus-graft clonal ratios. Investigators detected GvH clones in recipient marrow, with some emerging earlier in ileum or blood.

The source is a human donor who was the organ donor for an intestinal transplant. Source: unstimulated CD8+ T cells sorted from spleen or lymph node cells, taken before transplant. The chain uses TRBV19 and TRBJ1-1, with 8 nucleotides matching TRBD1. The CDR3, as DNA: TGTGCCAGTAGTATTTCGGCAGGGGGCTTTACTGAAGCTTTCTTT. Its protein is CASSISAGGFTEAFF.